Listed below are T cell receptor beta chains from one sample, sequenced in a study of cytomegalovirus exposure and HLA in healthy donors. The table came from immunoSEQ multiplex PCR; TCRdb's copy has only in-frame clones and leaves some out. The sample comprises roughly 82,000 clones, about three quarters of which are singletons, and over 8.5% rests with the top ten. The sample taken for sequencing was PBMCs. The source is a woman aged 40 to 50 in good health and CMV-seropositive. CDR3s include the opening cysteine and the closing phenylalanine or tryptophan. The order of the fields is J gene, D gene, V gene, clone size, CDR3 protein, CDR3 DNA. The D gene is left open where the match is weak. Only part of the rows carry a size: once, few, many, or a class if the clone is expanded.

TRBJ1-1 NA TRBV7-2 NA CASSFSIRQNTEAFF TGTGCCAGCAGCTTTTCGATCAGACAGAACACTGAAGCTTTCTTT
TRBJ1-4 NA TRBV28 NA CASSTNRGSTNEKLFF TGTGCCAGCAGTACCAACCGGGGGTCAACTAATGAAAAACTGTTTTTT
TRBJ2-7 TRBD1 TRBV19 NA CASSISRGDRGHYEQYF TGTGCCAGTAGTATCTCCCGAGGAGACAGGGGCCACTACGAGCAGTACTTC
TRBJ2-1 NA TRBV19 NA CASSIVEGNEQFF TGTGCCAGTAGTATAGTAGAGGGCAATGAGCAGTTCTTC
TRBJ1-4 TRBD1 TRBV10-2 NA CASVDRGEEKLFF TGCGCCAGCGTGGACAGGGGAGAAGAAAAACTGTTTTTT
TRBJ2-7 NA TRBV7-9 NA CASSSSGHNEQYF TGTGCCAGCAGCTCCTCAGGGCACAACGAGCAGTACTTC
TRBJ2-6 TRBD2 TRBV10-3 NA CAISESGSGNSGANVLTF TGTGCCATCAGTGAGTCGGGGAGCGGGAACTCTGGGGCCAACGTCCTGACTTTC
TRBJ2-1 TRBD2 TRBV5-1 NA CASSLSGGSYEQFF TGCGCCAGCAGCTTGAGCGGGGGGTCGTATGAGCAGTTCTTC
TRBJ2-1 TRBD2 TRBV7-9 NA CASSRLAGMGDNEQFF TGTGCCAGCAGCCGATTAGCGGGCATGGGGGACAATGAGCAGTTCTTC
TRBJ2-1 TRBD2 TRBV27 few CASSLEGRGVNEQFF TGTGCCAGCAGTTTAGAAGGTCGGGGGGTTAATGAGCAGTTCTTC
TRBJ2-5 NA TRBV7-9 NA CASSLAGAETQYF TGTGCCAGCAGCTTAGCGGGGGCGGAGACCCAGTACTTC
TRBJ2-3 NA TRBV28 NA CASSSNLAAGTDTQYF TGTGCCAGCAGTTCGAACCTTGCTGCGGGCACAGATACGCAGTATTTT
TRBJ2-5 NA TRBV30 NA CAWTGYLQETQYF TGTGCCTGGACAGGGTACCTACAAGAGACCCAGTACTTC
TRBJ1-2 NA TRBV5-1 NA CASSFLSIGGVDGYTF TGCGCCAGCAGCTTCCTTTCAATCGGGGGGGTCGATGGCTACACCTTC
TRBJ2-3 TRBD1 TRBV6-1 few CASSLQGGTDTQYF TGTGCCAGCAGCCTGCAGGGGGGCACAGATACGCAGTATTTT
TRBJ1-5 TRBD1 TRBV2 NA CASSVVGDRGSNQPQHF TGTGCCAGCAGTGTGGTGGGGGACAGGGGGAGCAATCAGCCCCAGCATTTT
TRBJ2-7 NA TRBV2 NA CASSDQGPIYEQYF TGTGCCAGCAGTGACCAGGGGCCCATCTACGAGCAGTACTTC
TRBJ2-5 NA TRBV7-9 once CASSLVGSVGETQYF TGTGCCAGCAGCTTGGTCGGGAGCGTTGGCGAGACCCAGTACTTC
TRBJ1-4 TRBD1 TRBV19 few CASSTMGQLNEKLFF TGTGCCAGTAGTACCATGGGACAGCTAAATGAAAAACTGTTTTTT
TRBJ1-6 TRBD1 TRBV7-8 NA CASSSLGQGGNNSPLHF TGTGCCAGCAGCTCCCTCGGTCAGGGGGGCAATAATTCACCCCTCCACTTT
TRBJ2-7 TRBD1 TRBV5-1 NA CASSEQGLIDYEQYF TGCGCCAGCAGTGAACAGGGGTTAATAGACTACGAGCAGTACTTC
TRBJ2-5 NA TRBV7-6 NA CASSLGRGWMETQYF TGTGCCAGCAGCTTAGGTCGGGGGTGGATGGAGACCCAGTACTTC
TRBJ2-7 NA TRBV7-8 few CASSSQTSGRAGYEQYF TGTGCCAGCAGCTCCCAGACATCAGGAAGAGCGGGTTACGAGCAGTACTTC
TRBJ1-4 NA TRBV7-9 NA CASSSLTGKLFF TGTGCCAGCAGCTCTTTGACAGGAAAACTGTTTTTT
TRBJ2-1 TRBD2 TRBV19 once CASSIVASGSGEQFF TGTGCCAGTAGTATCGTAGCTAGCGGGAGTGGTGAGCAGTTCTTC
TRBJ2-7 TRBD1 TRBV28 NA CASSSRDRVWGYEQYF TGTGCCAGCAGTTCCCGGGACAGGGTATGGGGCTACGAGCAGTACTTC
TRBJ1-2 NA TRBV10-3 NA CAISESLGVIGYTF TGTGCCATCAGTGAGTCCTTAGGGGTAATCGGCTACACCTTC
TRBJ2-7 NA TRBV2 NA CASSEIGHEQYF TGTGCCAGCAGTGAAATTGGCCACGAGCAGTACTTC
TRBJ1-4 NA TRBV4-1 few CASSQIRGPTTNEKLFF TGCGCCAGCAGCCAGATAAGGGGCCCTACAACTAATGAAAAACTGTTTTTT
TRBJ1-2 NA TRBV7-2 NA CASSLSRGGYGYTF TGTGCCAGCAGCTTAAGTAGGGGGGGCTATGGCTACACCTTC
TRBJ2-5 TRBD2 TRBV30 NA CACRLAGETQYF TGTGCCTGCCGACTAGCTGGAGAGACCCAGTACTTC
TRBJ1-1 NA TRBV7-9 NA CASSLVGGGRANTEAFF TGTGCCAGCAGCTTAGTCGGGGGGGGACGGGCGAACACTGAAGCTTTCTTT
TRBJ1-4 TRBD1 TRBV5-6 few CASSSQGATNEKLFF TGTGCCAGCAGCTCACAGGGGGCAACTAATGAAAAACTGTTTTTT
TRBJ2-2 TRBD1 TRBV30 NA CAWSDRQGNTGELFF TGTGCCTGGAGCGATAGACAGGGGAACACCGGGGAGCTGTTTTTT
TRBJ2-7 TRBD1 TRBV11-2 NA CASRKRTGTGHYEQYF TGTGCCAGCAGAAAAAGAACCGGGACAGGACACTACGAGCAGTACTTC
TRBJ1-4 NA TRBV2 NA CASVTQGRVGEKLFF TGTGCCAGCGTGACCCAAGGCAGGGTCGGAGAAAAACTGTTTTTT
TRBJ1-2 NA TRBV20-1 NA CSGLNYGYTF TGCAGTGGTCTAAACTATGGCTACACCTTC